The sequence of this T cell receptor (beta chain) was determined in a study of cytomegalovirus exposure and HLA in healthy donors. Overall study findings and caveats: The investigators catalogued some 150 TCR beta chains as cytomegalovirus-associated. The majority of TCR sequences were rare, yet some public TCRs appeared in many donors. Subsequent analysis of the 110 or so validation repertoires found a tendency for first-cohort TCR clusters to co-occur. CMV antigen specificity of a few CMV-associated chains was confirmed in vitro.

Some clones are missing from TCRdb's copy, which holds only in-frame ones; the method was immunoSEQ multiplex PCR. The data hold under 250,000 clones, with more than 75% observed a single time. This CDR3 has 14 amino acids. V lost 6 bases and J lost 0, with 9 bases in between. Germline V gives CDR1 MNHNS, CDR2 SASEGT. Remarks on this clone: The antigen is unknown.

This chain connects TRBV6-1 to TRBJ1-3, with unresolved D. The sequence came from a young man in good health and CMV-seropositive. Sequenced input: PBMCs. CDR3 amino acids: CASREHISGNTIYF. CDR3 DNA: TGTGCCAGCAGAGAACATATCTCTGGAAACACCATATATTTT.